Listed below are T cell receptor beta chains from one sample, sequenced in a study of CD8 T cells in Susac syndrome. Using its own MiXCR run on the immunoSEQ multiplex PCR reads, TCRdb lists one record per CDR3 protein. The sample gives hundreds of thousands of distinct CDR3 sequences, around 90% of which show up once; around 0.13% is in the top ten. The specimen sequenced was CD8+ T cells from PBMCs. These receptors were obtained from a human donor with multiple sclerosis. CDR3s include the opening cysteine and the closing phenylalanine or tryptophan. D genes are given only for firm matches. The size of a clone is reported for some rows only, either as once, few or many, or as a class for expanded clones.

D,V,size,J,length,CDR3,DNA
-,TRBV7-9,-,TRBJ1-2,13,CASSPREPGGYTF,TGTGCCAGCAGCCCTAGAGAACCGGGAGGCTACACCTTC
TRBD1,TRBV7-9,-,TRBJ2-7,16,CASSSTHGTGGYEQYF,TGTGCCAGCAGCTCCACTCACGGGACAGGCGGCTACGAGCAGTACTTC
-,TRBV4-2,once,TRBJ2-7,15,CASSQDWDPGYEQYF,TGTGCCAGCAGCCAAGATTGGGACCCCGGCTACGAGCAGTACTTC
TRBD2,TRBV6-1,-,TRBJ2-2,16,CASSSGGPGGTGELFF,TGTGCCAGCAGCTCGGGGGGGCCTGGGGGCACCGGGGAGCTGTTTTTT
-,TRBV20-1,-,TRBJ2-3,16,CSARAGGQLRTDTQYF,TGCAGTGCTAGAGCGGGCGGCCAGCTAAGGACAGATACGCAGTATTTT
-,TRBV3-1,-,TRBJ2-7,14,CASSQVAGAYEQYF,TGTGCCAGCAGCCAAGTAGCAGGGGCCTACGAGCAGTACTTC
-,TRBV7-9,once,TRBJ1-2,15,CASSSRDGLSNGYTF,TGTGCCAGCAGCTCCCGGGACGGCCTTTCAAATGGCTACACCTTC
-,TRBV7-9,-,TRBJ2-5,13,CASSDGDQETQYF,TGTGCCAGCAGCGACGGGGACCAAGAGACCCAGTACTTC
-,TRBV28,-,TRBJ2-2,14,CASSLVRDTGELFF,TGTGCCAGCAGTTTAGTCAGGGACACCGGGGAGCTGTTTTTT
TRBD2,TRBV2,-,TRBJ2-1,16,CASSYVAGTSDNEQFF,TGTGCCAGCAGCTATGTAGCGGGAACCAGTGACAATGAGCAGTTCTTC
-,TRBV7-9,few,TRBJ1-1,12,CASSLEYTEAFF,TGTGCCAGCAGCTTAGAGTACACTGAAGCTTTCTTT
-,TRBV5-6,-,TRBJ1-2,11,CASSLLTVLAF,TGTGCCAGCAGCTTGTTGACAGTACTCGCCTTC
-,TRBV29-1,-,TRBJ2-7,11,CSVEGGAGQYF,TGCAGCGTTGAAGGGGGGGCCGGTCAGTACTTC
-,TRBV6-2/TRBV6-3,-,TRBJ2-5,14,CASSFPEGPETQYF,TGTGCCAGCAGTTTCCCTGAAGGCCCGGAGACCCAGTACTTC
TRBD1,TRBV7-9,-,TRBJ1-2,15,CASSVPGQGLEGYTF,TGTGCCAGCAGCGTACCGGGACAGGGCTTGGAAGGCTACACCTTC
-,TRBV14,-,TRBJ2-1,12,CASSQDWNEQFF,TGTGCCAGCAGCCAAGATTGGAATGAGCAGTTCTTC
-,TRBV14,-,TRBJ2-5,15,CASSQGWGWQETQYF,TGTGCCAGCAGCCAAGGATGGGGGTGGCAGGAGACCCAGTACTTC
TRBD1,TRBV20-1,-,TRBJ2-5,14,CSARDRGQRETQYF,TGCAGTGCCCGAGACAGGGGGCAACGTGAGACCCAGTACTTC